This T cell receptor beta chain was recovered during a study of human T cells and chemical hapten exposure. The CDR3 spans 16 residues. Germline CDR1 and CDR2: MDHEN and SYDVKM. The V end lost 6 bases, the J end lost 4 bases, and 19 bases lay between the germline ends. As for time point: pre-sensitization, week 0. The treatment is: therapeutic diphenylcyclopropenone sensitization with weekly scalp DPC. TCRdb redid the calling of the RACE reads with MiXCR, one entry per CDR3 protein. The sample gives under 400,000 distinct CDR3 sequences, 4.5% to 6% of which show up once; approximately 2.8% is in the top ten. This clonotype has just a few counts.

The chain joins TRBV28 to TRBJ1-3, with D possibly being TRBD1 (5 bases). The TCR was taken from a woman aged 45-60 years with alopecia areata. Some clones in this sample may be carry-over from other donors' samples. The material sequenced was whole blood, taken in connection with sensitization to the hapten diphenylcyclopropenone (DPC). The CDR3 coding sequence is TGTGCCAGCAGCCCAGGGTCCTTGTCTTACGGAAACACCATATATTTT. It encodes CASSPGSLSYGNTIYF.